This TCR beta chain was recovered during a study of T cell responses to AZD1222 COVID-19 vaccine (dated by TCRdb to the early 2020s). Study-level background: AZD1222 recipients whose second dose came at about 4 weeks and those whose second dose came at about 12 weeks were combined into one group, since spike-specific TCR depth and breadth did not differ between the two schedules. Trial participants were enrolled into age subgroups of 18-55, 56-69 and 70-plus years, which contained 148, 28 and 57 TCR-sequenced participants, respectively. TCR sequencing covered roughly 230 trial participants: 200 to 210 given two doses of AZD1222 and around 25 given two doses of MenACWY control vaccine.

The germline V gene yields SGHDN for CDR1 and FVKESK for CDR2. The CDR3 covers 14 residues, taking in both the cysteine and the phenylalanine. This entry keeps only the CDR3 DNA: 42 bases, framed from base 1. Trimming costs V 4 bases and J 4 bases, and their ends lie 11 bases apart. What the study reported, not specific to this receptor: Nearly half of unique spike-specific TCRs reportedly recognized epitopes outside regions mutated in the B.1.351 and B.1.1.7 variants. Most participants were white British and females outnumbered males, and the authors suggested that clonal diversity may have been underestimated. No day 14 peak-response samples were available, so repertoires were characterized only after the peak T cell response. In the small 56-69-year group, the increase in depth fell short of significance, most likely because of low power. Conclusions about previously exposed vaccinees are limited, since just 6 or 7 AZD1222 recipients were seropositive for SARS-CoV-2 at baseline. Vaccine-associated CD4 TCRs spanned the whole spike protein, with dominant responses in regions 160-218 and 743-854. After two AZD1222 doses, spike-specific TCR breadth and depth were significantly higher than at day 0 and than in MenACWY recipients.

The CDR3 regions of human TCRbeta chains were subjected to immunosequencing. Per the authors' processing: TCRs in the repertoires were matched against a reference library of SARS-CoV-2-specific TCRs that had been generated with the MIRA antigen-specificity platform. Breadth was defined as the fraction of unique TCRs that were SARS-CoV-2-associated, and depth was defined as the fraction of total T cells that were SARS-CoV-2-associated. Using the MIRA data, each spike-specific TCR was mapped to the spike region that the TCR reacts to and placed in a CD4 or CD8 class. Log10-transformed breadth and depth values were compared by one-way ANOVA with Sidak's multiple comparisons tests. What TCRdb holds here is the immuneACCESS table cut down to in-frame rearrangements. Part of the clones is not present; checked against another copy, under half of the missing clones reflect an unresolved V gene, and the others are unexplained. Clone size and the V and J calls come from that table; the DNA yielded D and trimming. The table for this sample lists roughly 62,000 clones; about 74% of them were counted only once. The top ten constitute 11% to 15% of the sample.

Read against the paper, the sample's time point label means: baseline before first vaccination. Vaccinee samples were obtained from the UK trials COV001 and COV002, which included a single-blind randomized controlled phase 2/3 trial of AZD1222 (ChAdOx1 nCoV-19) in healthy adults. For TCRbeta chain sequencing, PBMC samples from trial participants were taken at day 0 and at day 28 after the second dose. This clone was recorded a few times. This clone's antigen is unknown. The sample holds no much larger clone one base away, and base qualities are not on file. The chain joins TRBV14 to TRBJ2-1; TRBD2 might be the D gene, on 7 matching bases. The sequence was obtained from an adult in good health. Sample: peripheral blood, taken on day 0 of AZD1222 vaccination. This receptor carries the CDR3 CASSRRGAYNEQFF. The DNA sequence reads TGTGCCAGCAGCCGACGGGGGGCGTACAATGAGCAGTTCTTC.